This passage covers 11 T cell receptor beta chains from one sample sequenced in a study of control samples from healthy donors and cancer patients. The method was immunoSEQ multiplex PCR; TCRdb's version includes in-frame clones alone and lacks a portion of them. Of over 75,000 clones detected, approximately 80% appear once; the ten largest clones hold roughly 19%. The sample taken for sequencing was blood. These receptor sequences come from a man aged 25-40 years in good health.

The chain joins TRBV30 to TRBJ2-5; D remains ambiguous. There are 13 residues in the CDR3. V shed 2 bases and J shed 0 bases, with 7 bases lying between them. In germline, CDR1 is GTSNPN, CDR2 SVGIG (reference sequence). In nucleotides, the CDR3 is TGTGCCTGGAGTCTAGGGTACCAAGAGACCCAGTACTTC. Translated, it gives CAWSLGYQETQYF.

The rearrangement joins TRBV5-6 to TRBJ1-6; D may be TRBD1 (5 bases). The CDR3 is 17 residues long. Germline lookup yields CDR1 SGHDT and CDR2 YYEEEE. V lost 0 bases to trimming and J lost 4 bases, with 14 bases between them. CDR3 region: CASSLDGRGYYNSPLHF. The DNA for the CDR3 is TGTGCCAGCAGCTTGGACGGGAGGGGCTATTATAATTCACCCCTCCACTTT.

This chain connects TRBV5-4 to TRBJ1-2; D possibly corresponds to TRBD1 (5 bases). With 4 bases removed from V and 4 bases from J, the gap between germline ends came to 11 bases. The CDR3 runs to 13 residues. Germline CDR1 SGHNT, CDR2 YYREEE (reference sequence). The CDR3 DNA is TGTGCCAGCAGCGAAGTGGGACCCTATGGCTACACCTTC. Residues: CASSEVGPYGYTF.

This chain joins TRBV18 and TRBJ1-1, with D maybe TRBD1 (5 bases). Germline V gene data show CDR1 as KGHSH and CDR2 as LQKENI. CDR3 size: 13 residues. V dropped 4 bases and J dropped 5 bases, with 11 bases sitting between them. The CDR3 DNA follows: TGTGCCAGCTCACTCCCTGGGGGGACTGAAGCTTTCTTT. It translates to CASSLPGGTEAFF.

V usage is TRBV24-1 and J usage is TRBJ2-2; 7 nucleotides align to TRBD2. The germline V gene encodes CDR1 KGHDR and CDR2 SFDVKD. The ends lost 9 bases at V and 6 bases at J; junction bases unmatched: 9. This CDR3 is 14 amino acids long. The chain's CDR3 is CATASGGWAGELFF. The CDR3 DNA sequence: TGTGCCACCGCATCGGGGGGATGGGCCGGGGAGCTGTTTTTT.

The chain couples TRBV6-1 to TRBJ1-5; D is uncertain. The CDR3 has 15 amino acids. Looked up from germline, CDR1 is MNHNS and CDR2 is SASEGT. V was trimmed by 2 bases and J by 6 bases, leaving 14 bases between them. The CDR3 sequence is CASSESSKVPQPQHF. In DNA, the CDR3 is TGTGCCAGCAGTGAATCCTCTAAGGTGCCTCAGCCCCAGCATTTT.

This clone was seen only a few times. This sequence joins TRBV2 and TRBJ1-6; D is undetermined. Looked up from germline, CDR1 is SNHLY and CDR2 is FYNNEI. The CDR3 is made up of 14 amino acids. V lost 3 bases, J lost 9 bases, and 12 bases lay in between. CDR3 in DNA: TGTGCCAGCAGTGAGGAAGGGAAAGCTTCACCCCTCCACTTT. It codes for CASSEEGKASPLHF.

The V and J genes are TRBV6-5 and TRBJ2-7; D is unresolved. The CDR3 sequence is 14 residues long. In germline, CDR1 is MNHEY, CDR2 SVGAGI. Trimming left V 5 bases short and J 6 bases short, with 17 bases between. Written as DNA, the CDR3 is TGTGCCAGCAGTCGACACCAAGAAAGCTCCGAGCAGTACTTC. Translating gives CASSRHQESSEQYF.

The rearrangement links TRBV18 to TRBJ1-6; weak D call: TRBD1 (5 bases). Germline CDR1 is KGHSH and CDR2 is LQKENI. The ends were cut back, 3 bases at V and 7 bases at J, with 10 bases in the middle. The CDR3 length is 14 residues. CDR3 sequence: CASSPQGTNSPLHF. CDR3 sequence (DNA): TGTGCCAGCTCACCTCAGGGCACCAATTCACCCCTCCACTTT. The full variable domain, rest sourced from reference TRBV18 and TRBJ1-6, is NAGVMQNPRHLVRRRGQEARLRCSPMKGHSHVYWYRQLPEEGLKFMVYLQKENIIDESGMPKERFSAEFPKEGPSILRIQQVVRGDSAAYFCASSPQGTNSPLHFGNGTRLTVT.

The chain recombines TRBV5-1 with TRBJ1-1; 11 bases match TRBD1. Germline CDR1 reads SGHRS; CDR2 reads YFSETQ. Trimming removed 3 bases from V and 3 bases from J; junction bases left unmatched: 10. The CDR3 runs 17 residues. The CDR3 region has the DNA TGCGCCAGCAGCTCCGGGACAGGGGGGCGGTTTGACACTGAAGCTTTCTTT. This sequence encodes CASSSGTGGRFDTEAFF. The complete variable domain, with remaining parts taken from reference TRBV5-1 and TRBJ1-1, reads KAGVTQTPRYLIKTRGQQVTLSCSPISGHRSVSWYQQTPGQGLQFLFEYFSETQRNKGNFPGRFSGRQFSNSRSEMNVSTLELGDSALYLCASSSGTGGRFDTEAFFGQGTRLTVV.

This sequence joins TRBV6-5 and TRBJ2-2; D is ambiguous. Germline V gene lookup returns CDR1 MNHEY and CDR2 SVGAGI. This CDR3 comprises 16 residues. V shed 2 bases and J shed 4 bases, with 14 bases lying between them. The CDR3 loop is CASSYETLGTTGELFF. CDR3 DNA sequence: TGTGCCAGCAGTTACGAAACCTTAGGAACCACCGGGGAGCTGTTTTTT.